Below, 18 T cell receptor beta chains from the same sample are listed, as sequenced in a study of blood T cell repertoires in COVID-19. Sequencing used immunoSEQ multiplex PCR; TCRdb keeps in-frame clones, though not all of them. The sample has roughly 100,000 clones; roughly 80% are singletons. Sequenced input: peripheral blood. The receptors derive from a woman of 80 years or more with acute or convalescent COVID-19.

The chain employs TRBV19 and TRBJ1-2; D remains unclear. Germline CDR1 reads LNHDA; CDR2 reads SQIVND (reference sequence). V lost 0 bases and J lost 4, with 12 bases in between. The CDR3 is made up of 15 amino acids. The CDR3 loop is CASSIERYLGYGYTF. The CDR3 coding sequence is TGTGCCAGTAGTATAGAACGGTATCTTGGCTATGGCTACACCTTC.

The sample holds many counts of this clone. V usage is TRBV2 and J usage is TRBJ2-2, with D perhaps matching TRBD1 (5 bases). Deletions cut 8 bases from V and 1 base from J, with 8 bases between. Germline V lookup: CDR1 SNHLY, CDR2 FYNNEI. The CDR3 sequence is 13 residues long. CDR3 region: CASAGWNTGELFF. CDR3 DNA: TGTGCCAGCGCAGGGTGGAACACCGGGGAGCTGTTTTTT.

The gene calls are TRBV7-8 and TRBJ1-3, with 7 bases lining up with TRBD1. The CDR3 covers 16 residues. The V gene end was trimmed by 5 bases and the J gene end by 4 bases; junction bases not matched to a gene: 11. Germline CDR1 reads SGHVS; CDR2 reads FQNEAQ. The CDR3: CASSDTGTGEGNTIYF. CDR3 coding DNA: TGTGCCAGCAGCGACACGGGAACAGGGGAAGGAAACACCATATATTTT.

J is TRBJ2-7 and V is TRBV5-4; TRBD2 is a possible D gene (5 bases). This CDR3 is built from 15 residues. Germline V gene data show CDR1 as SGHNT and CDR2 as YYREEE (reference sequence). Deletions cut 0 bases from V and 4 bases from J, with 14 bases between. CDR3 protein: CASSLGGILAYEQYF. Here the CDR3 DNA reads TGTGCCAGCAGCTTGGGAGGGATTTTAGCATACGAGCAGTACTTC.

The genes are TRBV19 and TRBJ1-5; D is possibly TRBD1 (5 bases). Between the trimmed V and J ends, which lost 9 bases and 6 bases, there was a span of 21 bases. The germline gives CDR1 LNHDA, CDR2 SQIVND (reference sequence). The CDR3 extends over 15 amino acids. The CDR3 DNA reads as TGTGCCAGCCTGGGCGAGGGGAGGGGAACTCAGCCCCAGCATTTT. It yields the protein CASLGEGRGTQPQHF.

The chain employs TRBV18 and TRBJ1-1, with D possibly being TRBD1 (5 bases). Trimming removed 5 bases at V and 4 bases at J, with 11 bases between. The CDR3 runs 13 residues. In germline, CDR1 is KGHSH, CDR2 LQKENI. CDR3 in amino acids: CASSATVGTEAFF. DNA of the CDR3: TGTGCCAGCTCAGCGACAGTCGGCACTGAAGCTTTCTTT.

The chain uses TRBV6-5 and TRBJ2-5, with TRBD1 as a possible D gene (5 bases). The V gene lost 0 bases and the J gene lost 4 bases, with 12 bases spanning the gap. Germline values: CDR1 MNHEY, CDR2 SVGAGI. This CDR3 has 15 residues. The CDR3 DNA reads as TGTGCCAGCAGTTACTCGAAGGGGCGAGGAGAGACCCAGTACTTC. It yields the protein CASSYSKGRGETQYF.

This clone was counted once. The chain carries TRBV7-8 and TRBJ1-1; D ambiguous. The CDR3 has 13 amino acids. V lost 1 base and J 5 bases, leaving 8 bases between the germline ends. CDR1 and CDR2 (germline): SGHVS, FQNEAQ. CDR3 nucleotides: TGTGCCAGCAGCTTAGTTGGGGAGACTGAAGCTTTCTTT. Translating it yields CASSLVGETEAFF.

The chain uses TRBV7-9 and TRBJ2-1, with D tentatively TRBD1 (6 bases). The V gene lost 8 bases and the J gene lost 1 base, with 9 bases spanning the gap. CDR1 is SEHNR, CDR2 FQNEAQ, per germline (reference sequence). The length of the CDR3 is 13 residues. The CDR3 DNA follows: TGTGCCAGCCACAGGGATTCCTACAATGAGCAGTTCTTC. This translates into CASHRDSYNEQFF.

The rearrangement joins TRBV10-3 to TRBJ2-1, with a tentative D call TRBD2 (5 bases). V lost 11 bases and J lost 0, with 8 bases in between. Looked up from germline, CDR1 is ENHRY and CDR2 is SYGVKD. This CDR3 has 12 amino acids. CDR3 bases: TGTGCCTCCCGGGACTCCTACAATGAGCAGTTCTTC. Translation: CASRDSYNEQFF.

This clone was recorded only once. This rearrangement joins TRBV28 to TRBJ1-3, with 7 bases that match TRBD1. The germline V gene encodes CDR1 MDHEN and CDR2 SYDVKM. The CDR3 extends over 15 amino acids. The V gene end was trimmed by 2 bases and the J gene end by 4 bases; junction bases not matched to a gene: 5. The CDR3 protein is CASSLDGTDGNTIYF. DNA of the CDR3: TGTGCCAGCAGTTTAGATGGGACAGACGGAAACACCATATATTTT.

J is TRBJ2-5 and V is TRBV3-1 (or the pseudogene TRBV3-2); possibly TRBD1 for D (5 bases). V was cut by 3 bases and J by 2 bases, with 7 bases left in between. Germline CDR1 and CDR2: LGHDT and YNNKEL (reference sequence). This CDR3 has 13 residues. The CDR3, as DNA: TGTGCCAGCAGCCAGTCAGGGCAAGAGACCCAGTACTTC. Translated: CASSQSGQETQYF.

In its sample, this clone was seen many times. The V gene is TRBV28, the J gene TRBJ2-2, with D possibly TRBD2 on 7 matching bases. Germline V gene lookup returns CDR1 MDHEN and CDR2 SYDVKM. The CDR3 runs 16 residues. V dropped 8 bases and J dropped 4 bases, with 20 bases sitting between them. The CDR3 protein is CASAAGAGRSTGELFF. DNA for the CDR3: TGTGCCAGCGCCGCGGGGGCAGGGAGAAGCACCGGGGAGCTGTTTTTT.

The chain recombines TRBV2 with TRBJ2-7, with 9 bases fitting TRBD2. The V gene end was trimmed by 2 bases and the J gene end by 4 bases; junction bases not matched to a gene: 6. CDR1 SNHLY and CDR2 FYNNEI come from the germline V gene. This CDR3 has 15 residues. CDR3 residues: CASSESYSGSYEQYF. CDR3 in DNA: TGTGCCAGCAGTGAATCTTATAGCGGGAGTTACGAGCAGTACTTC.

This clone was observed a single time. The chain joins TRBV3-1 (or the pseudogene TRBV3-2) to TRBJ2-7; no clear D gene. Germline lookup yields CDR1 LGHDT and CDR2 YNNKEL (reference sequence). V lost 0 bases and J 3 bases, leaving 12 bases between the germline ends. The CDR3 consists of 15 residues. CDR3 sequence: CASSQDPSTRYEQYV. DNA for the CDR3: TGTGCCAGCAGCCAAGATCCCAGTACCCGCTACGAGCAGTACGTC.

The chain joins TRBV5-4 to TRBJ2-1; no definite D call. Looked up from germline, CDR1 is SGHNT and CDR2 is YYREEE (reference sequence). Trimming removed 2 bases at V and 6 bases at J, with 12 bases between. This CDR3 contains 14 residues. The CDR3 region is CASSFLSQINEQFF. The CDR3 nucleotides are TGTGCCAGCAGCTTCCTATCTCAAATCAATGAGCAGTTCTTC.

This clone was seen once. CDR3 nucleotide sequence: TGTGCCAGCAGCCAGGGTGCTGAAGCTTTCTTT. It encodes CASSQGAEAFF. This chain links TRBV28 with TRBJ1-1; D might be TRBD1 (5 bases). This CDR3 has 11 amino acids. V lost 6 bases and J 6 bases, leaving 8 bases between the germline ends. Germline V gene lookup returns CDR1 MDHEN and CDR2 SYDVKM.

The CDR3 bases are TGTGCCAGCTCCTGGCGACAGGGAACGGATACGCAGTATTTT. It yields the protein CASSWRQGTDTQYF. The chain joins TRBV18 to TRBJ2-3; 7 bases map to TRBD1. CDR1 KGHSH and CDR2 LQKENI come from the germline V gene. The junction had 9 bases not matched to a gene; V was cut back by 6 bases and J by 6 bases. The CDR3 contains 14 residues.